The table lists the clone carrying this T cell receptor beta chain with a few counts. These data come from a study of blood T cell repertoires in COVID-19. Study information: Nucleic acid was either cDNA or gDNA, and it came from T cells, B-cell-depleted T cells, or PBMCs.

Original handling: Estimation of nucleated cell counts relied on the amplification of reference gene primers. The repertoire was sequenced with immunoSEQ multiplex PCR; TCRdb's copy has only in-frame clones and lacks some. V, J and clone size reflect that table, while D and trimming were determined from the DNA. Of 250,000 to 350,000 clones in the sample, just over 85% were seen once. Trimming pared 5 bases from V and 3 bases from J, leaving 17 bases between. The CDR3 has 15 amino acids. In germline, CDR1 is LNHDA, CDR2 SQIVND (reference sequence). The rearrangement joins TRBV19 to TRBJ2-7; TRBD2 is a possible D gene (5 bases). The receptor was isolated from a woman aged 25 to 39 with active or convalescent COVID-19. Sequenced: peripheral blood. CDR3 sequence reads: CASSGPGEGDYEQYF. CDR3 in DNA: TGTGCCAGTAGTGGCCCCGGGGAAGGAGACTACGAGCAGTACTTC.